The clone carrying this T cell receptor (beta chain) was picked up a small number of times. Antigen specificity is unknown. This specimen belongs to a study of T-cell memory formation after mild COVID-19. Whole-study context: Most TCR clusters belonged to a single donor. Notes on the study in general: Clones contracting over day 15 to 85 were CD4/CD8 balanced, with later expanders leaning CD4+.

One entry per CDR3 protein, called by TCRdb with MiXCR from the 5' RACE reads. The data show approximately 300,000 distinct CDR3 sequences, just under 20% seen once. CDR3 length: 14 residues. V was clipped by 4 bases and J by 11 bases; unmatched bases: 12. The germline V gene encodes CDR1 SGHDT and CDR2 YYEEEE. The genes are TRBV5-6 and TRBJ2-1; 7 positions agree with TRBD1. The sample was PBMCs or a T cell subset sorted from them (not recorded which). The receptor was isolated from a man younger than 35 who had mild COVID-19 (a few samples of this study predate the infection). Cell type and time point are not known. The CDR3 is CASSTLQGPPKQFF. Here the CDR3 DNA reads TGTGCCAGCAGCACCCTACAGGGGCCACCCAAGCAGTTCTTC.